The 23 T cell receptor beta chains below come from one sample, sequenced in a study of beta chain features in type 1 diabetes. Findings and caveats of the study: TCRB CDR3s from Type 1 diabetes patients were moderately but significantly shorter in all four CD4+ subsets.

For these receptors, no antigen is known. Isolated RNA was reverse transcribed in full, so expressed TCRB transcripts were sequenced. Sequencing used immunoSEQ multiplex PCR; TCRdb keeps in-frame clones, though not all of them. The sample lists 500,000 to 850,000 clones, about 14% occurring once. The sequencing sample was made of naive CD4+ T cells from blood. The receptor set was obtained from a young man with type 1 diabetes.

In this sample, this clone turned up a few times. J is TRBJ1-6 and V is TRBV6-5; D possibly corresponds to TRBD1 (5 bases). The germline CDR1 and CDR2 sequences are MNHEY and SVGAGI. The germline V and J ends were trimmed by 6 bases and 5 bases, with 14 bases remaining between them. The CDR3 contains 15 residues. The CDR3 DNA is TGTGCCAGCAGCCCTCGGGGCTTTAATAATTCACCCCTCCACTTT. This sequence encodes CASSPRGFNNSPLHF.

In this sample, this clone turned up a few times. The chain uses TRBV6-1 and TRBJ2-7; TRBD2 matches at 9 bases. The CDR3 sequence is 16 residues long. Germline V gene sequence: CDR1 MNHNS, CDR2 SASEGT. J was trimmed by 2 bases and V by 2 bases; bases with no gene match: 7. The DNA for the CDR3 is TGTGCCAGCAGTGAAACAAGACTAGCGGTCGCCTACGAGCAGTACTTC. Translation gives CASSETRLAVAYEQYF.

The chain has TRBV5-1 and TRBJ2-1; D might be TRBD1 (5 bases). The V end lost 4 bases, the J end lost 3 bases, and 11 bases lay between the germline ends. This CDR3 is built from 14 residues. Germline V gene data show CDR1 as SGHRS and CDR2 as YFSETQ. The CDR3 spells CASSLQTVYNEQFF. CDR3 nucleotides: TGCGCCAGCAGCCTACAGACAGTCTACAATGAGCAGTTCTTC. The whole variable domain, filled in from reference TRBV5-1 and TRBJ2-1, reads KAGVTQTPRYLIKTRGQQVTLSCSPISGHRSVSWYQQTPGQGLQFLFEYFSETQRNKGNFPGRFSGRQFSNSRSEMNVSTLELGDSALYLCASSLQTVYNEQFFGPGTRLTVL.

This chain uses TRBV7-9 with TRBJ2-1; D is unresolved. V lost 5 bases to trimming and J lost 6 bases, with 14 bases between them. CDR3 length equals 14 residues. Germline CDR1 is SEHNR and CDR2 is FQNEAQ (reference sequence). CDR3 coding DNA: TGTGCCAGCAGCATCCCCGCCTCGGGCAATGAGCAGTTCTTC. It encodes CASSIPASGNEQFF.

J is TRBJ2-5 and V is TRBV2; D is possibly TRBD2 (5 bases). V gave up 1 base and J gave up 7 bases, with 22 bases separating them. CDR3 size: 17 residues. From germline, CDR1 is SNHLY and CDR2 FYNNEI. The CDR3 sequence is CASSEGGRTTGITTQYF. Here the CDR3 DNA reads TGTGCCAGCAGTGAAGGAGGTCGTACGACGGGGATAACGACCCAGTACTTC.

The gene calls are TRBV9 and TRBJ1-2; perhaps TRBD1 as D (5 bases). Trimming removed 2 bases from V and 0 bases from J, with 14 bases in between. Germline assignment: CDR1 SGDLS and CDR2 YYNGEE. The CDR3 contains 16 residues. CDR3 nucleotide sequence: TGTGCCAGCAGCGTTTCCAACAGGAGATCTAACTATGGCTACACCTTC. Its protein is CASSVSNRRSNYGYTF.

V is TRBV6-5 and J is TRBJ1-5; no clear D. The germline V gene encodes CDR1 MNHEY and CDR2 SVGAGI. The CDR3 runs to 13 residues. V was cut by 8 bases and J by 3 bases, with 11 bases left in between. The CDR3 here is CASRVRANQPQHF. CDR3 nucleotides: TGTGCCAGCCGTGTAAGAGCCAATCAGCCCCAGCATTTT.

This clone turned up a few times. The junction departs from germline at one end; a sequencing error may be responsible. The rearrangement joins TRBV6-1 to TRBJ1-2; D gene unclear. CDR3 length equals 14 residues. The V gene's germline CDR1 is MNHNS and CDR2 SASEGT. The CDR3 sequence: CASSERPEPRGVYF. CDR3 bases: TGTGCCAGCAGTGAAAGGCCCGAGCCACGAGGAGTTTACTTC.

The chain combines TRBV10-3 with TRBJ2-7, with 8 nucleotides matching TRBD1. Looked up from germline, CDR1 is ENHRY and CDR2 is SYGVKD. The CDR3 extends over 13 amino acids. V shed 7 bases, J shed 2 bases, and the junction held 4 bases outside the gene matches. The CDR3 is CAINPGQAYEQYF. The CDR3, as DNA: TGTGCCATCAACCCGGGACAGGCCTACGAGCAGTACTTC.

This clone has more than one count but fewer than ten. V is TRBV9 and J is TRBJ1-4; 10 bases line up with TRBD1. V was clipped by 0 bases and J by 7 bases; unmatched bases: 3. The CDR3 sequence is 15 residues long. Looked up from germline, CDR1 is SGDLS and CDR2 is YYNGEE. The DNA of the CDR3 is TGTGCCAGCAGCGTAGGGACAGGGGGAACTGAAAAACTGTTTTTT. Its translation is CASSVGTGGTEKLFF.

This clone was seen only a few times. This sequence joins TRBV18 and TRBJ2-1; a possible D gene is TRBD1 (6 bases). CDR1 and CDR2 (germline): KGHSH, LQKENI. Trimming removed 1 base from V and 5 bases from J, with 9 bases in between. This CDR3 has 14 amino acids. CDR3 sequence (DNA): TGTGCCAGCTCACCACGGGACACCAACAATGAGCAGTTCTTC. It translates to CASSPRDTNNEQFF.

Note on this clone: Distinct nucleotide sequences in the sample also encode this CDR3. J is TRBJ1-1 and V is TRBV5-1; D ambiguous. V was trimmed by 0 bases and J by 1 base, leaving 7 bases between them. The CDR3 has 14 residues. CDR1 is SGHRS, CDR2 YFSETQ, per germline. CDR3 loop: CASSLVSGNTEAFF. The DNA of the CDR3 is TGCGCCAGCAGCTTGGTGTCAGGGAACACTGAAGCTTTCTTT.

This sequence joins TRBV23-1 and TRBJ2-7, with 7 nucleotides matching TRBD1. TRBV23-1 has ORF status, its function being uncertain. This CDR3 contains 15 residues. Trimming at V came to 2 bases and at J to 3 bases, leaving 7 bases not matched to a gene. In nucleotides, the CDR3 is TGCGCCAGCAGTCAACAGACAGGGAGCTACTACGAGCAGTACTTC. Protein sequence: CASSQQTGSYYEQYF.

The V and J genes are TRBV5-4 and TRBJ1-1; 10 nucleotides agree with TRBD1. In germline, CDR1 is SGHNT, CDR2 YYREEE (reference sequence). The trim removed 1 base at V and 6 bases at J, leaving 9 bases unmatched. The CDR3 is made up of 16 amino acids. Here the CDR3 reads CASSLQLTGGASEAFF. The CDR3 DNA sequence: TGTGCCAGCAGCTTGCAACTGACAGGGGGCGCGTCTGAAGCTTTCTTT.

This clone turned up a few times. Other nucleotide sequences from this sample produce the same CDR3. The rearrangement uses TRBV5-4 and TRBJ2-3; 11 nucleotides agree with TRBD2. The germline gives CDR1 SGHNT, CDR2 YYREEE (reference sequence). The CDR3 covers 16 residues. With 3 bases clipped from V and 0 bases from J, the junction kept 3 bases outside the gene matches. The CDR3 spells CASSSRTSGSTDTQYF. CDR3 in DNA: TGTGCCAGCAGCTCACGGACTAGCGGGAGCACAGATACGCAGTATTTT.

V usage is TRBV4-1 and J usage is TRBJ2-2; perhaps TRBD1 as D (6 bases). CDR1 is MGHRA, CDR2 YSYEKL, per germline. V was pared by 2 bases and J by 0 bases, with 10 bases between. The length of the CDR3 is 16 residues. The CDR3 region has the DNA TGCGCCAGCAGCCAACAGGGGCACGCGAACACCGGGGAGCTGTTTTTT. Translating it yields CASSQQGHANTGELFF.

The rearrangement joins TRBV7-2 to TRBJ2-3, with 7 bases identical to TRBD2. CDR3 length: 13 residues. The V gene's germline CDR1 is SGHTA and CDR2 FQGNSA. V was pared by 5 bases and J by 6 bases, with 5 bases of the junction left unmatched. Here the CDR3 DNA reads TGTGCCAGCAGCACTGGGAGGGATGATACGCAGTATTTT. Protein: CASSTGRDDTQYF.

V and J are TRBV4-3 and TRBJ1-5; no clear D gene. Trimming stripped 0 bases from V and 6 bases from J, with 9 bases between. The CDR3 length is 14 residues. Germline CDR1 and CDR2: LGHNA and YSLEER. DNA for the CDR3: TGCGCCAGCAGCCAAGAATGGGGAGCTCAGCCCCAGCATTTT. This gives the protein CASSQEWGAQPQHF.

The genes are TRBV23-1 and TRBJ2-1; 7 nucleotides line up with TRBD1. TRBV23-1 is treated as an ORF (open reading frame) with a function not yet certain. V was clipped by 7 bases and J by 4 bases; unmatched bases: 7. The CDR3 loop spans 14 amino acids. CDR3 sequence reads: CASITTGCYNEQFF. DNA for the CDR3: TGCGCCAGCATCACGACAGGGTGTTACAATGAGCAGTTCTTC.

This rearrangement joins TRBV5-4 to TRBJ1-4, with TRBD1 matching over 7 bases. The trim removed 4 bases at V and 7 bases at J, leaving 10 bases unmatched. The CDR3 covers 15 residues. Germline V gene sequence: CDR1 SGHNT, CDR2 YYREEE (reference sequence). In DNA, the CDR3 is TGTGCCAGCAGCCGAGCCCAGGGGGTCCCTGAAAAACTGTTTTTT. Translation: CASSRAQGVPEKLFF.

The gene calls are TRBV9 and TRBJ2-1; TRBD2 aligns across 12 bases. The CDR3 has 15 amino acids. V shed 4 bases, J shed 7 bases, and the junction held 6 bases outside the gene matches. Germline CDR1 reads SGDLS; CDR2 reads YYNGEE. This chain's CDR3 is CASSPLAGGRNEQFF. In nucleotides, the CDR3 is TGTGCCAGCAGCCCCCTAGCGGGGGGGCGGAATGAGCAGTTCTTC.

The rearrangement joins TRBV2 to TRBJ2-2; D is uncertain. Germline loops: CDR1 SNHLY, CDR2 FYNNEI. The CDR3 is made up of 14 amino acids. V was cut by 7 bases and J by 7 bases, with 16 bases left in between. The CDR3 sequence: CASTSADSLGELFF. The CDR3 DNA reads TGTGCCAGCACCTCGGCGGATAGTCTCGGGGAGCTGTTTTTT.

The V gene is TRBV11-2, the J gene TRBJ1-6; 7 bases align to TRBD1. V was pared by 6 bases and J by 5 bases, with 1 base of the junction left unmatched. CDR1 SGHAT and CDR2 FQNNGV come from the germline V gene. The CDR3 loop spans 13 amino acids. DNA of the CDR3: TGTGCCAGCAGGGGACAGAATAATTCACCCCTCCACTTT. Translated, it gives CASRGQNNSPLHF. Drawing the rest from reference TRBV11-2 and TRBJ1-6, the complete variable domain is EAGVAQSPRYKIIEKRQSVAFWCNPISGHATLYWYQQILGQGPKLLIQFQNNGVVDDSQLPKDRFSAERLKGVDSTLKIQPAKLEDSAVYLCASRGQNNSPLHFGNGTRLTVT.